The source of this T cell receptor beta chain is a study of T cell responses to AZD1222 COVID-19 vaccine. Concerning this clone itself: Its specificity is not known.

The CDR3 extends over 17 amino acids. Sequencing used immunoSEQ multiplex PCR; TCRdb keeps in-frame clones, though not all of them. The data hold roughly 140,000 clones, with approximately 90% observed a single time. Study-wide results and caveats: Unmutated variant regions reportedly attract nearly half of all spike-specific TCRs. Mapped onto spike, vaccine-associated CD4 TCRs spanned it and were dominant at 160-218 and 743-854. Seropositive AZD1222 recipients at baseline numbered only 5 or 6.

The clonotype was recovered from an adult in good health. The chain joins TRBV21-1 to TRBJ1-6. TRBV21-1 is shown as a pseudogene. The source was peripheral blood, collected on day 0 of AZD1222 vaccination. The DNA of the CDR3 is TGTGCCAGCAGCAAAGAAAGGGGCGGGGGATATAATTCACCCCTCCACTTT. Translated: CASSKERGGGYNSPLHF.